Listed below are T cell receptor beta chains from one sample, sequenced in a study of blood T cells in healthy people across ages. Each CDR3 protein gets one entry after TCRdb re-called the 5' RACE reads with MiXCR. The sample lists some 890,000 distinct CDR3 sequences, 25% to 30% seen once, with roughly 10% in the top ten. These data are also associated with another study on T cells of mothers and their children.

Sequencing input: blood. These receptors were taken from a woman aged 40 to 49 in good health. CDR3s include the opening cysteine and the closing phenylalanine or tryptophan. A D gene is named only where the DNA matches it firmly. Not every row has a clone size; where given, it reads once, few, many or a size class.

CDR3 protein: CASSYSGQLNQPQHF; CDR3 DNA: TGTGCCAGCAGTTACTCTGGACAGCTGAATCAGCCCCAGCATTTT; clone size: many; D gene: NA; V gene: TRBV6-5; J gene: TRBJ1-5
CDR3 protein: CASSLAGTGRETQYF; CDR3 DNA: TGCGCCAGCAGCTTGGCCGGGACAGGGAGGGAGACCCAGTACTTC; clone size: few; D gene: TRBD1; V gene: TRBV5-1; J gene: TRBJ2-5
CDR3 protein: CASSPQRDGAQYF; CDR3 DNA: TGTGCCAGCTCACCACAAAGGGATGGGGCCCAGTACTTC; clone size: NA; D gene: NA; V gene: TRBV18; J gene: TRBJ2-5
CDR3 protein: CASSAHPVRKRSYEQYF; CDR3 DNA: TGTGCCAGCAGCGCACATCCGGTTAGAAAACGCTCCTACGAGCAGTACTTC; clone size: few; D gene: NA; V gene: TRBV9; J gene: TRBJ2-7
CDR3 protein: CASSQDGYGGRNNEKLFF; CDR3 DNA: TGCGCCAGCAGCCAAGATGGATATGGAGGCCGAAATAATGAAAAACTGTTTTTT; clone size: NA; D gene: NA; V gene: TRBV4-1; J gene: TRBJ1-4
CDR3 protein: CASSPSGLAGTETQYF; CDR3 DNA: TGTGCCAGCAGCCCCTCGGGACTAGCGGGGACAGAGACCCAGTACTTC; clone size: many; D gene: TRBD2; V gene: TRBV7-2; J gene: TRBJ2-5
CDR3 protein: CASLAVTSTDTQYF; CDR3 DNA: TGTGCCAGTCTAGCGGTTACTAGCACAGATACGCAGTATTTT; clone size: few; D gene: TRBD2; V gene: TRBV2; J gene: TRBJ2-3
CDR3 protein: CASSPVRGGREQYF; CDR3 DNA: TGTGCCAGCAGCCCAGTCCGTGGGGGGCGCGAGCAGTACTTC; clone size: few; D gene: NA; V gene: TRBV21-1; J gene: TRBJ2-7
CDR3 protein: CASSQGEGRYEQYF; CDR3 DNA: TGTGCCAGCAGCCAGGGCGAGGGGAGGTACGAGCAGTACTTC; clone size: many; D gene: NA; V gene: TRBV4-3; J gene: TRBJ2-7
CDR3 protein: CSAIPWTGDSGANVLTF; CDR3 DNA: TGCAGTGCTATTCCCTGGACAGGAGACTCTGGGGCCAACGTCCTGACTTTC; clone size: NA; D gene: TRBD1; V gene: TRBV20-1; J gene: TRBJ2-6